This T cell receptor (beta chain) derives from a study of Ad26.COV2.S vaccination and SARS-CoV-2 variants. General study findings and limits: Similar non-spike TCR breadth was seen in vaccine and placebo recipients. Substantial breadth was reportedly displayed by spike-specific CD8+ and CD4+ T cell responses after vaccination.

Produced via immunoSEQ multiplex PCR; TCRdb's table is partial and in-frame only. The sample yields about 680,000 clones, more than 70% seen once. Treatment described: roughly 20 received Ad26.COV2.S at low or high dose, single or two shots; about five received placebo; per-sample allocation not given. Sampling occurred on day 63 after the first vaccine or placebo injection. The CDR3 covers 15 residues. Per the germline V gene, CDR1 is MGHDK and CDR2 is SYGVNS. Trimming pared 3 bases from V and 0 bases from J, leaving 10 bases between. To note about this clone: The antigen is not known.

The V and J genes are TRBV25-1 and TRBJ2-3; D is possibly TRBD2 (5 bases). The material sequenced was peripheral blood, taken in a trial of Ad26.COV2.S vaccine versus placebo. The source is a person aged 18-65 years who received the Ad26.COV2.S COVID-19 vaccine or a placebo. The CDR3 region is CASSDRADSTDTQYF. The CDR3 region has the DNA TGTGCCAGCAGTGATCGAGCGGATAGCACAGATACGCAGTATTTT.